The entry below gives a single T cell receptor beta chain sequence along with its context. The sample originates from a study of blood T cell repertoires in COVID-19. Study context: The samples span acute and convalescent COVID-19 from the United States, Italy and Spain. PBMCs, B-cell-depleted T cells, or T cells were the source of the cDNA or gDNA that made up the material.

Original processing methods: Amplification of reference gene primers was used by the study to estimate nucleated cell counts. TCRdb's table, derived via immunoSEQ multiplex PCR, lists solely in-frame clones and lacks some. V, J and clone size are taken as reported in that table, and D and trimming were inferred from the DNA itself. In the table there are under 300,000 clones, around 90% of which are singletons. Trimming removed 1 base from V and 4 bases from J; junction bases left unmatched: 11. This CDR3 spans 18 amino acids. Germline assignment: CDR1 SGHRS and CDR2 YFSETQ. The specimen was peripheral blood. The sequence was obtained from a man in his fifties or sixties with acute or convalescent COVID-19. This chain links TRBV5-1 with TRBJ2-1; 10 bases map to TRBD2. CDR3 nucleotide sequence: TGCGCCAGCAGCTTGACCCTTAGCGGGGGGCCGATATACAATGAGCAGTTCTTC. Translation: CASSLTLSGGPIYNEQFF.